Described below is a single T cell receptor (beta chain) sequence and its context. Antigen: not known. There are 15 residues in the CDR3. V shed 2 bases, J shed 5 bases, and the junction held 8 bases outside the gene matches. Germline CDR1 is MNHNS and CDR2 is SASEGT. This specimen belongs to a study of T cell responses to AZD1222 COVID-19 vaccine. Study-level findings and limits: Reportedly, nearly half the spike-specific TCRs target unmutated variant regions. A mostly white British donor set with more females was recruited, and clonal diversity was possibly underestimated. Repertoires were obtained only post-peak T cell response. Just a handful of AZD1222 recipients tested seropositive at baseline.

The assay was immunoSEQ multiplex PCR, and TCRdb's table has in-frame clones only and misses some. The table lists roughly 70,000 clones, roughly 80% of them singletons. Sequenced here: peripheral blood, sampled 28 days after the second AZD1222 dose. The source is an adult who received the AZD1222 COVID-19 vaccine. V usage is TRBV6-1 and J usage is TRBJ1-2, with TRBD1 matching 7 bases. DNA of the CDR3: TGTGCCAGCAGTGAATCGACAGGGTACGAGTATGGCTACACCTTC. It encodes CASSESTGYEYGYTF.